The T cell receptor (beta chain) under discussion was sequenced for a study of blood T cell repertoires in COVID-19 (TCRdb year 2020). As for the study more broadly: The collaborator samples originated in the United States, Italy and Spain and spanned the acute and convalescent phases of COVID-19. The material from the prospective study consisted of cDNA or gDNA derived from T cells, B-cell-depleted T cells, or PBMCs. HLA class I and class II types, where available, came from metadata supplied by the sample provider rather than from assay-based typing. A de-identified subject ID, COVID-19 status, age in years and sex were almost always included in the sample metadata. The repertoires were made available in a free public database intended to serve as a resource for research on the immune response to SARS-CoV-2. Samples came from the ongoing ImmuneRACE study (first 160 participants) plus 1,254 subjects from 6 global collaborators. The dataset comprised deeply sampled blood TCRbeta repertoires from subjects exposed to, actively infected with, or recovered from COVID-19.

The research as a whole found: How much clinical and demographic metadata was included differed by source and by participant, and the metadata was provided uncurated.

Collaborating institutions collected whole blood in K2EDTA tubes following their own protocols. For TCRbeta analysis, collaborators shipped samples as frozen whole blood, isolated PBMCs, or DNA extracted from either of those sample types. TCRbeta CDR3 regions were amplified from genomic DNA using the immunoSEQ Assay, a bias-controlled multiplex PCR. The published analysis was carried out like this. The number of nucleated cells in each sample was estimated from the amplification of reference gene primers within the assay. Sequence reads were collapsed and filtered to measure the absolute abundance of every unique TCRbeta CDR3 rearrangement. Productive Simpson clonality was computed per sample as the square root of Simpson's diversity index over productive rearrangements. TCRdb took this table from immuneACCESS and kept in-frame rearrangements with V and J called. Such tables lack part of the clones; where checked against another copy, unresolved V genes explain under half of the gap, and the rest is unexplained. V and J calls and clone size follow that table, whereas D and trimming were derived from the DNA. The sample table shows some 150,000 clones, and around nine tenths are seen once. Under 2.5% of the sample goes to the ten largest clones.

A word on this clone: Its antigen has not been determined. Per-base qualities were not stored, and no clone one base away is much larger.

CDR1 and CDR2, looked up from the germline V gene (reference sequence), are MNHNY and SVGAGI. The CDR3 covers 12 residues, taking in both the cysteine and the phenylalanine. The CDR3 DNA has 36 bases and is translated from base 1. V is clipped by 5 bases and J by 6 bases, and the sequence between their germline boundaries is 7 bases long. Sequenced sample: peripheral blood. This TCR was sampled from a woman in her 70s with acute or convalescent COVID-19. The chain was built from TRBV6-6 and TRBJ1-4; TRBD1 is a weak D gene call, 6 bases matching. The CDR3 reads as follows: CASSRTDEKLFF. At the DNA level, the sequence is TGTGCCAGCAGTAGGACAGATGAAAAACTGTTTTTT.